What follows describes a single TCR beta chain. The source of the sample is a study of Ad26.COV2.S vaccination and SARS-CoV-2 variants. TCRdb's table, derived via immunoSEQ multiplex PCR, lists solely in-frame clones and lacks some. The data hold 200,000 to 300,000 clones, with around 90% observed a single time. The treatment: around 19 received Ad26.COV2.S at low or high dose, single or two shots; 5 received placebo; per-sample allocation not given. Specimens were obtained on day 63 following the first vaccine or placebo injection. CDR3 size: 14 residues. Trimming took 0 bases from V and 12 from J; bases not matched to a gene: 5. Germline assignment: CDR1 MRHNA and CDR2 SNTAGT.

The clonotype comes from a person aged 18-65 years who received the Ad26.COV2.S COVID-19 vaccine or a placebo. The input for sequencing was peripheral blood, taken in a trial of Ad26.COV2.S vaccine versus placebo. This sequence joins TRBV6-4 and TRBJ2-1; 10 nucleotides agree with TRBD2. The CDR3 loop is CASSDSPAGGWQFF. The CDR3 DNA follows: TGTGCCAGCAGTGACTCGCCAGCGGGGGGGTGGCAGTTCTTC.